These T cell receptor beta chains were read from a single sample in a study of shared clonotypes between healthy human individuals. Clones were read by immunoSEQ multiplex PCR, and TCRdb kept only the in-frame ones, dropping some. The table has millions of clones, approximately 94% seen once. The sample was naive CD4+ T cells sorted from blood. These receptors all come from a man in his late teens or twenties in good health. Each CDR3 is given with its conserved first and last residue. The D gene is left open where the match is weak. The listing skips clone size in some rows; elsewhere it reads once, few, many or a size class.

cdr3_nt,cdr3_aa,v_call,j_call,d_call,clone_size
TGTGCCAGCAGTTACAGCCTTAATTCACCCCTCCACTTT,CASSYSLNSPLHF,TRBV6-5,TRBJ1-6,-,-
TGCGCCTCAGCGGGGATAAGACTTACAGACCCCTACGAGCAGTACTTC,CASAGIRLTDPYEQYF,TRBV10-2,TRBJ2-7,TRBD2,-
TGTGCCAGCAGCTTAGCGTCAGGGGGGACCTATGGCTACACCTTC,CASSLASGGTYGYTF,TRBV7-2,TRBJ1-2,TRBD1,-
TGTGCCAGCAGCTTGGGAGGACATTACACCGGGGAGCTGTTTTTT,CASSLGGHYTGELFF,TRBV5-4,TRBJ2-2,-,-
TGTGCCAGCAGCTTTGGAGGGGGGGCCCCCCATGAGCAGTTCTTC,CASSFGGGAPHEQFF,TRBV5-4,TRBJ2-1,-,-
TGTGCCAGCAGCTCCAGGACTAGCGGTCAAGAGACCCAGTACTTC,CASSSRTSGQETQYF,TRBV7-2,TRBJ2-5,TRBD2,-
TGTGCCAGCTCACCGACTGGATACACAGATACGCAGTATTTT,CASSPTGYTDTQYF,TRBV18,TRBJ2-3,-,-
TGCGCCAGCAGCCACCAAGAATCCGGCAGGGGGAGCTCCTATAATTCACCCCTCCACTTT,CASSHQESGRGSSYNSPLHF,TRBV4-3,TRBJ1-6,TRBD1,-
TGTGCCATCCTGGAGGAGGGAAGGACAGATACGCAGTATTTT,CAILEEGRTDTQYF,TRBV5-4,TRBJ2-3,-,-
TGTGCCAGCAGCTTAAGGGACAGGGGCTATAATTCACCCCTCCACTTT,CASSLRDRGYNSPLHF,TRBV7-2,TRBJ1-6,TRBD1,-
TGTGCCAACTTGAGAGGGGGCAATCAGCCCCAGCATTTT,CANLRGGNQPQHF,TRBV28,TRBJ1-5,-,-
TGTGCCAGCAGCCCCAACGTCGGCGAGACCCAGTACTTC,CASSPNVGETQYF,TRBV7-3,TRBJ2-5,-,-
TGTGCCAGCAGGGACGGGACATGGAATTCACCCCTCCACTTT,CASRDGTWNSPLHF,TRBV2,TRBJ1-6,-,-
TGTGCCAGCAGCGTCCTGGGACAGGGTCCAGATACGCAGTATTTT,CASSVLGQGPDTQYF,TRBV9,TRBJ2-3,TRBD1,-
TGCGCCAGCAGCTTGACAGATGTTACCGGGGAGCTGTTTTTT,CASSLTDVTGELFF,TRBV5-1,TRBJ2-2,-,-
TGTGCCTGGAGTGTTTCAGTAACCCAGCGTTTCACTAACTATGGCTACACCTTC,CAWSVSVTQRFTNYGYTF,TRBV30,TRBJ1-2,-,-
TGTGCCAGCAGTGAAATGGGACAGGATAATCAGCCCCAGCATTTT,CASSEMGQDNQPQHF,TRBV2,TRBJ1-5,TRBD1,-
TGTGCCAGCAGATTCCGGGACAGGGGAAATCAGCCCCAGCATTTT,CASRFRDRGNQPQHF,TRBV28,TRBJ1-5,TRBD1,-
TGTGCCAGCAGCTTAGGGGACAGGGCCCCCTATAATTCACCCCTCCACTTT,CASSLGDRAPYNSPLHF,TRBV7-9,TRBJ1-6,TRBD1,-
TGTGCCAGCAACCTGGACAGGGCGGTGGTGCAGCCCCAGCATTTT,CASNLDRAVVQPQHF,TRBV6-1,TRBJ1-5,TRBD1,-
TGTGCCAGCAGCCGGGACGGGGGGGCCAATCAGCCCCAGCATTTT,CASSRDGGANQPQHF,TRBV7-9,TRBJ1-5,-,once
TGTGCCAGCAGTTTAGCCGGACAGGAGTATTCACCCCTCCACTTT,CASSLAGQEYSPLHF,TRBV27,TRBJ1-6,TRBD1,-
TGCAGCGTTGTCGGGACAGGGGTCTACGAGCAGTACTTC,CSVVGTGVYEQYF,TRBV29-1,TRBJ2-7,TRBD1,-
TGTGCCAGCAGCCAGGGACAGTTCTACTCCTACGAGCAGTACTTC,CASSQGQFYSYEQYF,TRBV5-6,TRBJ2-7,TRBD1,-
TGTGCCACCCAGCGGGGGGTGGGCAATCAGCCCCAGCATTTT,CATQRGVGNQPQHF,TRBV6-5,TRBJ1-5,-,-
TGTGCCAGCAGCTCCCAAGGACAGGGACCCGGTCCGTCACCCCTCCACTTT,CASSSQGQGPGPSPLHF,TRBV7-2,TRBJ1-6,TRBD1,-
TGTGCCACCAGCAGGACATCACCTCTAGCGGGAGAAGACGAGCAGTACTTC,CATSRTSPLAGEDEQYF,TRBV15,TRBJ2-7,TRBD2,-
TGTGCCACCAAGGCCCTATTTGCGGGAGGGTATACGCAGTATTTT,CATKALFAGGYTQYF,TRBV27,TRBJ2-3,TRBD2,once
TGCAGCGTTGATGGTAGCGGGAGGTCAGAGACCCAGTACTTC,CSVDGSGRSETQYF,TRBV29-1,TRBJ2-5,TRBD2,-
TGTGCCAGCAGTTTTCCCCCCGCCTCTGGGAGCAATGAGCAGTTCTTC,CASSFPPASGSNEQFF,TRBV27,TRBJ2-1,-,-
TGTGCCAGCAGCCAAGTCTTGGGGGCGAACTATGGCTACACCTTC,CASSQVLGANYGYTF,TRBV14,TRBJ1-2,-,-
TGTGCCAGCAGCTTGTTTGGAATCAAGCAGCCCTCTGGAAACACCATATATTTT,CASSLFGIKQPSGNTIYF,TRBV5-6,TRBJ1-3,-,-
TGCGCCAGCAGCTTGGAGACTAGCACGAGCACAGATACGCAGTATTTT,CASSLETSTSTDTQYF,TRBV5-1,TRBJ2-3,TRBD2,once
TGTGCCAGCAGAGAAGACCTCTCCATAAACATTCAGTACTTC,CASREDLSINIQYF,TRBV6-1,TRBJ2-4,-,-
TGCGCCAGCAGCTATACGGGTCCCTCAGGGGGAGAGCAGTACTTC,CASSYTGPSGGEQYF,TRBV5-1,TRBJ2-7,TRBD1,-
TGTGCCAGCAGCTCGGACACGAGCTCCTACAATGAGCAGTTCTTC,CASSSDTSSYNEQFF,TRBV11-1,TRBJ2-1,-,-
TGTGCCAGCAGGACCTCCGGGACGGGAAGCTACGAGCAGTACTTC,CASRTSGTGSYEQYF,TRBV6-5,TRBJ2-7,-,-
TGTGCCTGGAGTGTTCGGGAAAGCTACACCTTC,CAWSVRESYTF,TRBV30,TRBJ1-2,-,-
TGTGCCCTCCAGGGATCCGGGGCCAACGTCCTGACTTTC,CALQGSGANVLTF,TRBV6-1,TRBJ2-6,-,-
TGTGCCAGCAGCTTGGGTATACAAGAGACCCAGTACTTC,CASSLGIQETQYF,TRBV5-4,TRBJ2-5,-,-
TGTGCCAGCAGCTCAATTATGGTTTCACCCCTCCACTTT,CASSSIMVSPLHF,TRBV7-9,TRBJ1-6,-,-
TGTGCCAGCAGTTACTCGACAGGTGGGAAACTGTTTTTT,CASSYSTGGKLFF,TRBV6-6,TRBJ1-4,-,-
TGTGCCAGCAGAGGACAGGGGGCGATTGGCTACACCTTC,CASRGQGAIGYTF,TRBV25-1,TRBJ1-2,TRBD1,-
TGTGCCAGCAGCCGCGCCAGACTAGCGGGAGTTTCATGGTACAATGAGCAGTTCTTC,CASSRARLAGVSWYNEQFF,TRBV11-1,TRBJ2-1,TRBD2,once
TGTGCCAGCAGCGGTTGGCCCCGGACCGGGGAGCTGTTTTTT,CASSGWPRTGELFF,TRBV14,TRBJ2-2,-,-
TGTGCCAGTAGTATGGCCCGCGTTCAGCCCCAGCATTTT,CASSMARVQPQHF,TRBV19,TRBJ1-5,-,-
TGTGCCAGCAGCCTAGCGGGAAAGGTCAATGAGCAGTTCTTC,CASSLAGKVNEQFF,TRBV7-2,TRBJ2-1,TRBD2,-
TGTGCCAGCAGGATTTCCGGGACAGATGGCTACACCTTC,CASRISGTDGYTF,TRBV6-5,TRBJ1-2,TRBD1,-
TGTGCCAGCAGGGCCACAGGGAACCACGAGCAGTACTTC,CASRATGNHEQYF,TRBV6-1,TRBJ2-7,-,few
TGTGCCAGCAGCTTAGTGGGCGAGACCCAGTACTTC,CASSLVGETQYF,TRBV7-9,TRBJ2-5,-,-
TGCGCCAGCAGCCAAGAGACTAGCGGGGGGGCCGTGGAGACCCAGTACTTC,CASSQETSGGAVETQYF,TRBV4-1,TRBJ2-5,TRBD2,-
TGTGCCAGCAGGAGGGGGACTGGGTACTACGAGCAGTACTTC,CASRRGTGYYEQYF,TRBV6-6,TRBJ2-7,-,-
TGTGCCAGCAGCTTATTCGACAGAAACTATGGCTACACCTTC,CASSLFDRNYGYTF,TRBV28,TRBJ1-2,-,-
TGTGCCAGCAGCTTACAAGACACTGAAGCTTTCTTT,CASSLQDTEAFF,TRBV7-9,TRBJ1-1,-,few
TGTGCCAGTAGTATAGAAAGCGGCCCCTCCTACGAGCAGTACTTC,CASSIESGPSYEQYF,TRBV19,TRBJ2-7,-,-
TGTGCCAGCAGCTTAGGGCAGCGGAATGAAAAACTGTTTTTT,CASSLGQRNEKLFF,TRBV7-2,TRBJ1-4,-,-
TGTGCCAGCAGTGACCGGGGACAGGGAGAAAAACTGTTTTTT,CASSDRGQGEKLFF,TRBV25-1,TRBJ1-4,TRBD1,-
TGTGCCAGCAGCGGAGGGTGGGTTCCTGGCTACACCTTC,CASSGGWVPGYTF,TRBV28,TRBJ1-2,-,-
TGTGCCGGAGCCCGGGGCACTGAAGCTTTCTTT,CAGARGTEAFF,TRBV30,TRBJ1-1,-,-
TGTGCCTGGAGTGCAAACCCTCTTTATGCTAGCGGGAGATCGGATACGCAGTATTTT,CAWSANPLYASGRSDTQYF,TRBV30,TRBJ2-3,TRBD2,-